This is a list of T cell receptor beta chains from one sample in a study of T cells in Graves' hyperthyroidism and ophthalmopathy. Via MiXCR, TCRdb re-called the multiplex PCR reads, giving one row per CDR3 protein. In the table there are roughly 700,000 distinct CDR3 sequences, about 18% of which are singletons. Sequenced: blood. The source of these receptors is a man between 50 and 59 years old with Graves' hyperthyroidism. CDR3s include the opening cysteine and the closing phenylalanine or tryptophan. D genes are given only for firm matches. Some rows have no size entry. The others give once, few or many, or a class for an expanded clone.

j_gene: TRBJ2-1
abundance: .
v_gene: TRBV6-2/TRBV6-3
d_gene: TRBD1
CDR3nt: TGTGCCAGCAGCATCGGGACAGGGAGGTCCTACAATGAGCAGTTCTTC
CDR3aa: CASSIGTGRSYNEQFF

j_gene: TRBJ2-3
abundance: .
v_gene: TRBV4-2
d_gene: TRBD2
CDR3nt: TGTGCCAGCAGCCAAGGGGACGGTAGCGGGAGTGGGGACACAGATACGCAGTATTTT
CDR3aa: CASSQGDGSGSGDTDTQYF

j_gene: TRBJ2-6
abundance: few
v_gene: TRBV12-3/TRBV12-4
d_gene: .
CDR3nt: TGTGCCAGCAGCCCTCGACAGGCTTACTCTGGGGCCAACGTCCTGACTTTC
CDR3aa: CASSPRQAYSGANVLTF

j_gene: TRBJ2-1
abundance: .
v_gene: TRBV4-1
d_gene: TRBD2
CDR3nt: TGCGCCAGCAGCCAAGATCTAGCGGGCTGGAATGAGCAGTTCTTC
CDR3aa: CASSQDLAGWNEQFF

j_gene: TRBJ2-1
abundance: many
v_gene: TRBV9
d_gene: TRBD2
CDR3nt: TGTGCCAGCAGCGTAAGCGGGGGACGTCTTTCTGATGAGCAGTTCTTC
CDR3aa: CASSVSGGRLSDEQFF

j_gene: TRBJ1-1
abundance: .
v_gene: TRBV6-2/TRBV6-3
d_gene: .
CDR3nt: TGTGCCAGCAGTTATTACGGGGGAAACACTGAAGCTTTCTTT
CDR3aa: CASSYYGGNTEAFF

j_gene: TRBJ2-7
abundance: many
v_gene: TRBV6-6
d_gene: .
CDR3nt: TGTGCCAGCAGTTACTCGATCGGGATCGCCTACGAGCAGTACTTC
CDR3aa: CASSYSIGIAYEQYF

j_gene: TRBJ1-1
abundance: many
v_gene: TRBV24-1
d_gene: .
CDR3nt: TGTGCCACCAGTGACTCCGGGCCGAACACTGAAGCTTTCTTT
CDR3aa: CATSDSGPNTEAFF

j_gene: TRBJ1-4
abundance: .
v_gene: TRBV10-3
d_gene: .
CDR3nt: TGTGCCATCAGTGATGGGGCGGTTTCGGAAAAACTGTTTTTT
CDR3aa: CAISDGAVSEKLFF

j_gene: TRBJ1-5
abundance: .
v_gene: TRBV20-1
d_gene: .
CDR3nt: TGCAGTGCTAGATCTTCTACAGGCTACAATCAGCCCCAGCATTTT
CDR3aa: CSARSSTGYNQPQHF

j_gene: TRBJ2-3
abundance: many
v_gene: TRBV29-1
d_gene: .
CDR3nt: TGCAGCGCAAACAGGGATCGGACAGATACGCAGTATTTT
CDR3aa: CSANRDRTDTQYF

j_gene: TRBJ2-2
abundance: .
v_gene: TRBV14
d_gene: .
CDR3nt: TGTGCCAGCAGCCAAGTTCCGGGAGAGGTCACCGGGGAGCTGTTTTTT
CDR3aa: CASSQVPGEVTGELFF

j_gene: TRBJ2-2
abundance: few
v_gene: TRBV7-9
d_gene: TRBD1
CDR3nt: TGTGCCAGCAGCTCAGGGGGGGACAGGGTCCCATGGACCGGGGAGCTGTTTTTT
CDR3aa: CASSSGGDRVPWTGELFF

j_gene: TRBJ1-1
abundance: many
v_gene: TRBV2
d_gene: .
CDR3nt: TGTGCCAGCACTCCTCTTAGGGCGAACACTGAAGCTTTCTTT
CDR3aa: CASTPLRANTEAFF